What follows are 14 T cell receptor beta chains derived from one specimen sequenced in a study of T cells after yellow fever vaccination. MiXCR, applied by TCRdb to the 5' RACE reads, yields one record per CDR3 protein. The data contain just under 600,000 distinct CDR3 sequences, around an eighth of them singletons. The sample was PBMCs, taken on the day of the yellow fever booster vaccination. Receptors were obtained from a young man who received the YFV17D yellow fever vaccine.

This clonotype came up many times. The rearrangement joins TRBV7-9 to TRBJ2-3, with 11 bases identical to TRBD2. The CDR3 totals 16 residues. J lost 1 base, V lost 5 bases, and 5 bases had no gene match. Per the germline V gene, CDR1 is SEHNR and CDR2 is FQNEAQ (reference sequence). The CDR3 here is CASSGGTSGGTDTQYF. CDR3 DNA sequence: TGTGCCAGCAGCGGGGGGACTAGCGGAGGCACAGATACGCAGTATTTT.

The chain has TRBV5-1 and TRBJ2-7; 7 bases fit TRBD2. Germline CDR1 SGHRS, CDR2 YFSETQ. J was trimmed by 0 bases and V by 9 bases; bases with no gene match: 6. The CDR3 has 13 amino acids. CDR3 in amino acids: CATRAGTSYEQYF. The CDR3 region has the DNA TGCGCCACCCGAGCGGGAACCTCCTACGAGCAGTACTTC.

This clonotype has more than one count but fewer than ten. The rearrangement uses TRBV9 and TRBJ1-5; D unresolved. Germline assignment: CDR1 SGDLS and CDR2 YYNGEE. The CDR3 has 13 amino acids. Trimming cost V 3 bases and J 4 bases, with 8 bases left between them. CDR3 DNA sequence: TGTGCCAGCAGCGCTAGTACAAATCAGCCCCAGCATTTT. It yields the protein CASSASTNQPQHF.

CDR3 in DNA: TGCAGTGCTAGGGCGGGTGCGGGCGAGAACACCGGGGAGCTGTTTTTT. This gives the protein CSARAGAGENTGELFF. This chain joins TRBV20-1 and TRBJ2-2; D is perhaps TRBD2 (5 bases). V shed 3 bases and J shed 1 base, with 15 bases lying between them. The CDR3 has 16 residues. Germline values: CDR1 DFQATT, CDR2 SNEGSKA (reference sequence).

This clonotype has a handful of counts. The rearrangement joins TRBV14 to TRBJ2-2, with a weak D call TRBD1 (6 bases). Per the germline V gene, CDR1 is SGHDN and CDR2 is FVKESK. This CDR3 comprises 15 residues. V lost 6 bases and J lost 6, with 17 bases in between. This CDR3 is CASSQRRSGAGELFF. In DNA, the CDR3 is TGTGCCAGCAGTCAAAGGAGGTCAGGGGCCGGGGAGCTGTTTTTT.

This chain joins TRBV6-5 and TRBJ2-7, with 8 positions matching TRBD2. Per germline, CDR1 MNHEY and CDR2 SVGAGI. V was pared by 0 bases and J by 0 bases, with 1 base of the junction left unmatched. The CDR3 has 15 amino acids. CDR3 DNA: TGTGCCAGCAGTTACTCGAGCGGGAGCTCCTACGAGCAGTACTTC. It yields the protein CASSYSSGSSYEQYF.

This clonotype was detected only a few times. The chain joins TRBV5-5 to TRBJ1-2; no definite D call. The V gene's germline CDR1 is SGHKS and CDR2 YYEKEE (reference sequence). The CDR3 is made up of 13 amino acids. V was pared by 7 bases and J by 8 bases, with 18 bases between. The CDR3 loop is CASQPTPREGYTF. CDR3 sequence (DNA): TGTGCCAGCCAACCGACCCCTAGGGAGGGCTACACCTTC.

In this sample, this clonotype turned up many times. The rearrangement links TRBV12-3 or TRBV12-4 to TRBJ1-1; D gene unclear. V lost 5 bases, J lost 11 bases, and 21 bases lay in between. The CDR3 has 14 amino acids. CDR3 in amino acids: CASSRMGGAAGAFF. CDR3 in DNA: TGTGCCAGCAGTCGGATGGGTGGTGCTGCGGGGGCTTTCTTT.

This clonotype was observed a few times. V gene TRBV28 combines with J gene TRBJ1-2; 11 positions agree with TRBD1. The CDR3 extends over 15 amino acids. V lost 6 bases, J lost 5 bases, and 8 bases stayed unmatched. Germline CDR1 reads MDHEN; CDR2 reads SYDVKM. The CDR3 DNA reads TGTGCCAGCAGCCCGGGACAGGGGGTTTATTATGGCTACACCTTC. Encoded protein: CASSPGQGVYYGYTF.

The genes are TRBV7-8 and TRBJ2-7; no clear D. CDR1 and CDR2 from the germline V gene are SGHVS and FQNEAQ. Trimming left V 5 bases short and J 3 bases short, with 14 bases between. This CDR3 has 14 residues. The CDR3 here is CASSGDGQFYEQYF. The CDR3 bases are TGTGCCAGCAGCGGAGATGGGCAGTTCTACGAGCAGTACTTC.

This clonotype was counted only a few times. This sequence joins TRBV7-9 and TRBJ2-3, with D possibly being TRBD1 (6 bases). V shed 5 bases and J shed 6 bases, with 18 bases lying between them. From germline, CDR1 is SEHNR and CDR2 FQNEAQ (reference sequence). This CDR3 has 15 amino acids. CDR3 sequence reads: CASSHTGRLADTQYF. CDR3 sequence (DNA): TGTGCCAGCAGCCATACAGGGCGGTTAGCGGATACGCAGTATTTT.

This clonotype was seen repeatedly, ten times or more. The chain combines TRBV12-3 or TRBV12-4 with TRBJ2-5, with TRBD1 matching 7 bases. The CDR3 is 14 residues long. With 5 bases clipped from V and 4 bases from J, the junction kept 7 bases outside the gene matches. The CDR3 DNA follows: TGTGCCAGCAGTCCCGACAGGGTTGGAGAGACCCAGTACTTC. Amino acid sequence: CASSPDRVGETQYF.

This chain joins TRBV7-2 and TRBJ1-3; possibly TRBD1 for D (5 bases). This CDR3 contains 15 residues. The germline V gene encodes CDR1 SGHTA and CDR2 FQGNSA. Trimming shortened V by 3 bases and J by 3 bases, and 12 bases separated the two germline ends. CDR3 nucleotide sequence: TGTGCCAGCAGCTTGACGGGGGGGTATGGAAACACCATATATTTT. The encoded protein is CASSLTGGYGNTIYF. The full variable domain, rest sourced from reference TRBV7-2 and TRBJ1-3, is GAGVSQSPSNKVTEKGKDVELRCDPISGHTALYWYRQSLGQGLEFLIYFQGNSAPDKSGLPSDRFSAERTGGSVSTLTIQRTQQEDSAVYLCASSLTGGYGNTIYFGEGSWLTVV.

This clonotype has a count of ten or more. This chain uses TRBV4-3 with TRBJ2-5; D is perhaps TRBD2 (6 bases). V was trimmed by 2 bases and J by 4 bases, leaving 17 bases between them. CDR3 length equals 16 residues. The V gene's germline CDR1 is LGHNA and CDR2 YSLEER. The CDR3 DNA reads TGCGCCAGCAGCCAAAAGCTAGGGCGGGATGTAGAGACCCAGTACTTC. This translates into CASSQKLGRDVETQYF.